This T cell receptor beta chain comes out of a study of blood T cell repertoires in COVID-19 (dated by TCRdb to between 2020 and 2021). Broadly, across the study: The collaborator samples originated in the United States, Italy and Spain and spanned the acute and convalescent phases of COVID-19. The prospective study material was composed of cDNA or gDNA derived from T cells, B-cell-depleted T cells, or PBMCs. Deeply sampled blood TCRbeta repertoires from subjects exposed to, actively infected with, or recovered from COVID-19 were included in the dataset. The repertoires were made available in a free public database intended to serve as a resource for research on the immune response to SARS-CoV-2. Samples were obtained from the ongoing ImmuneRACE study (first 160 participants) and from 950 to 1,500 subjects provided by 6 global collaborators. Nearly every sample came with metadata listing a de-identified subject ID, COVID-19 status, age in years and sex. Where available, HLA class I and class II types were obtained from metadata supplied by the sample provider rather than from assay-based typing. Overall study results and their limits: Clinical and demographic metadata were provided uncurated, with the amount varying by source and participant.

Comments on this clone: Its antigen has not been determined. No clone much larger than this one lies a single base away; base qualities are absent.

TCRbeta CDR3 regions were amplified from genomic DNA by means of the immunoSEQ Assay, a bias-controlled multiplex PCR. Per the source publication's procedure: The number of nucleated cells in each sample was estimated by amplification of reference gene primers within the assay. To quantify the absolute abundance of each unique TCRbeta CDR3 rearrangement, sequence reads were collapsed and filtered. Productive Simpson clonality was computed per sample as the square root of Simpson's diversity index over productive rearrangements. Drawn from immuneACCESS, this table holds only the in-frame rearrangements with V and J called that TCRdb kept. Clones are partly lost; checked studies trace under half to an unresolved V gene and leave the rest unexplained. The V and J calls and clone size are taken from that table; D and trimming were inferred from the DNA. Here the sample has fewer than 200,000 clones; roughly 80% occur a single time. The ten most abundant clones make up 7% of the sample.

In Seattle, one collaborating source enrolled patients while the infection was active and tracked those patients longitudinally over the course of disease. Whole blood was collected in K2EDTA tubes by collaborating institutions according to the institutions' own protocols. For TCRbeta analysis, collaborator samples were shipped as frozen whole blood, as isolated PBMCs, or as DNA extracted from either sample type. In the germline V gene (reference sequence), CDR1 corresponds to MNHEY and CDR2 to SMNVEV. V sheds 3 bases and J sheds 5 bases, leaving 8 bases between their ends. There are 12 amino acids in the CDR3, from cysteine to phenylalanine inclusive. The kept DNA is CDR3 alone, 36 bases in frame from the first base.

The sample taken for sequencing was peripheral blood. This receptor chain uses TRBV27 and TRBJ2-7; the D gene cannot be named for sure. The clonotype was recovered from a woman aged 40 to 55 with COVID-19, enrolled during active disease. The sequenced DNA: TGTGCCAGCAGTTTTGGCCCTGACGAGCAGTACTTC. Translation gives CASSFGPDEQYF.